This T cell receptor (beta chain) came from a study of cytomegalovirus exposure and HLA in healthy donors. The length of the CDR3 is 14 residues. CDR1 is LNHDA, CDR2 SQIVND, per germline (reference sequence). V lost 3 bases to trimming and J lost 8 bases; unmatched junction nucleotides: 7. This clone has more than one count but fewer than ten. As yet, its antigen is unknown. Primers for the PCR totalled 60 Vbeta and 13 Jbeta. TCRdb keeps only in-frame clones here, not all; method: immunoSEQ multiplex PCR. The table lists 150,000 or so clones, over 75% of them singletons. Study-level results: TCR beta chains numbering under 200 were designated cytomegalovirus-associated.

The sequenced sample consisted of PBMCs. The origin of this receptor is a male donor in good health and CMV-seronegative. The rearrangement links TRBV19 to TRBJ2-4; TRBD1 agrees at 7 bases. CDR3 sequence (DNA): TGTGCCAGTAGTATGGGGACAGATCCTGACATTCAGTACTTC. Amino acid sequence: CASSMGTDPDIQYF. Drawing the rest from reference TRBV19 and TRBJ2-4, the complete variable domain is DGGITQSPKYLFRKEGQNVTLSCEQNLNHDAMYWYRQDPGQGLRLIYYSQIVNDFQKGDIAEGYSVSREKKESFPLTVTSAQKNPTAFYLCASSMGTDPDIQYFGAGTRLSVL.